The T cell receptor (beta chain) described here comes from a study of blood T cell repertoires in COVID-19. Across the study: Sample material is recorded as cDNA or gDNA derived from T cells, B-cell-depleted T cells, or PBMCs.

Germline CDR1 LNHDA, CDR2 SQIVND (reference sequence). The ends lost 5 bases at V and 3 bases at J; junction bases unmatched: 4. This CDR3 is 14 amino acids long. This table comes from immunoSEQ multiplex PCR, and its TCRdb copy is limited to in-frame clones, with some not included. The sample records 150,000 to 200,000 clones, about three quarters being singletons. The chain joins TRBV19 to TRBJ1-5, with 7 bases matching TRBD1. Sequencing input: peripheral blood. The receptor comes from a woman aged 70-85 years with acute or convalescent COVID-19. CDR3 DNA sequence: TGTGCCAGTAGTGTCACAGGGGACAATCAGCCCCAGCATTTT. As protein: CASSVTGDNQPQHF. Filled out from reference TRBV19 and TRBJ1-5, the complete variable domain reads DGGITQSPKYLFRKEGQNVTLSCEQNLNHDAMYWYRQDPGQGLRLIYYSQIVNDFQKGDIAEGYSVSREKKESFPLTVTSAQKNPTAFYLCASSVTGDNQPQHFGDGTRLSIL.